The present T cell receptor beta chain was sequenced within a study of T cells in Graves' hyperthyroidism and ophthalmopathy. Notes on the study in general: Most clonotypes expanded in the thyroid (above 0.001) were also present in blood.

Researchers took RNA transcripts and amplified the TCR beta CDR3 regions from them. With the HTBI primer set, the TCR CDR3 went through a first round of RT-PCR. Via MiXCR, TCRdb re-called the multiplex PCR reads, giving one row per CDR3 protein. The sample includes 530,000 or so distinct CDR3 sequences, 17% of them seen just once. This clonotype showed up just a few times. Its antigen is not identified. CDR3 length: 14 residues. V dropped 0 bases and J dropped 6; count of bases not matched to a gene: 5. CDR1 and CDR2 (germline): MNHNS, SASEGT. This clonotype originated in a woman aged 18 to 35 with Graves' ophthalmopathy. The sample taken for sequencing was blood. The chain uses TRBV6-1 and TRBJ2-7, with 7 bases aligning to TRBD1. DNA of the CDR3: TGTGCCAGCAGTGAAGCCTCGACAGGGCGCGAGCAGTACTTC. It encodes CASSEASTGREQYF.